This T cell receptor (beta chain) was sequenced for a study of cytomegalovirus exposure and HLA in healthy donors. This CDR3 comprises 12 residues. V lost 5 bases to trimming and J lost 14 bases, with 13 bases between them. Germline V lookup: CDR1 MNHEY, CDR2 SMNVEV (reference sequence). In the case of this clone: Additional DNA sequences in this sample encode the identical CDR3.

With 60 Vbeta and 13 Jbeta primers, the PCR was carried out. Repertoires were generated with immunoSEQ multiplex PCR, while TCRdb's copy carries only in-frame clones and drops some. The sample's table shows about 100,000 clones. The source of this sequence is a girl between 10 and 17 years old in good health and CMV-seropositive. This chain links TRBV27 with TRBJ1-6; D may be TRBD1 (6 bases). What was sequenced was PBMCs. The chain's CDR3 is CASSHRDNTLHF. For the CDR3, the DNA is TGTGCCAGCAGTCACCGGGACAACACCCTCCACTTT.